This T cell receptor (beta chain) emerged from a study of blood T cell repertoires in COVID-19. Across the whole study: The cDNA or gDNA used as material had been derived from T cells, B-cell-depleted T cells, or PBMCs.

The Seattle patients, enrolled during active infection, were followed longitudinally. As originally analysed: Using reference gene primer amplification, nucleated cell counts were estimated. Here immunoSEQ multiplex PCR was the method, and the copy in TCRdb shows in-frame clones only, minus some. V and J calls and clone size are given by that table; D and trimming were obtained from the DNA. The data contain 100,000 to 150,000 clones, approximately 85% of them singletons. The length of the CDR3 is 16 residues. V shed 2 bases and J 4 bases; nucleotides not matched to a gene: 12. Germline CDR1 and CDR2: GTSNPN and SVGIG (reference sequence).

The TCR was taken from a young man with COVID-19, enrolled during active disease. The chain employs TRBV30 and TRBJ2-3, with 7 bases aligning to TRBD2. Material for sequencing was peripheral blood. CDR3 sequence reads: CAWSLTPGLPADTQYF. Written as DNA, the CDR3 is TGTGCCTGGAGTTTAACCCCGGGACTACCCGCAGATACGCAGTATTTT.